These 12 T cell receptor beta chains came from one sample sequenced in a study of CD8 T cells in Susac syndrome. RNA amounts of about 0.45 to 1 ug underwent reverse transcription with random hexamers. Each CDR3 protein gets one entry after TCRdb re-called the immunoSEQ multiplex PCR reads with MiXCR. The sample yields about 160,000 distinct CDR3 sequences, just under 95% seen once. The sequencing input was CD4+ T cells from PBMCs. The receptors derive from a human donor in good health.

There are a few counts of this clonotype. The rearrangement links TRBV2 to TRBJ2-7; 8 bases map to TRBD2. The CDR3 runs to 12 residues. The J segment lost 7 bases and the V segment lost 5 bases, leaving 4 bases of the junction unmatched. Germline values: CDR1 SNHLY, CDR2 FYNNEI. The CDR3 sequence: CASSLAGGEQYF. In DNA form, the CDR3 reads TGTGCCAGCAGTCTCGCGGGGGGTGAGCAGTACTTC.

The chain is built from TRBV2 and TRBJ2-3, with D possibly matching TRBD2 (5 bases). The CDR3 has 11 amino acids. Germline assignment: CDR1 SNHLY and CDR2 FYNNEI. Trimming pared 6 bases from V and 8 bases from J, leaving 9 bases between. This CDR3 reads CASSGEGTQYF. CDR3 DNA sequence: TGTGCCAGCAGCGGTGAGGGTACGCAGTATTTT.

The rearrangement links TRBV12-3 or TRBV12-4 to TRBJ2-2; D is perhaps TRBD1 (5 bases). CDR3 size: 20 residues. Trimming stripped 0 bases from V and 0 bases from J, with 20 bases between. The CDR3 spells CASSLALRGLLFANTGELFF. DNA of the CDR3: TGTGCCAGCAGTTTAGCGCTAAGGGGCTTACTTTTCGCGAACACCGGGGAGCTGTTTTTT.

The chain combines TRBV3-1 with TRBJ2-5; 7 bases fit TRBD2. CDR1 LGHDT and CDR2 YNNKEL come from the germline V gene (reference sequence). This CDR3 is 14 amino acids long. J was trimmed by 7 bases and V by 1 base; bases with no gene match: 6. The CDR3 spells CASSQGTSRGTQYF. CDR3 sequence (DNA): TGTGCCAGCAGCCAAGGGACTAGTAGAGGGACCCAGTACTTC.

This chain connects TRBV6-6 to TRBJ1-5; D not resolved. Germline loops: CDR1 MNHNY, CDR2 SVGAGI (reference sequence). With 6 bases removed from V and 6 bases from J, the gap between germline ends came to 12 bases. The CDR3 consists of 13 residues. CDR3 sequence (DNA): TGTGCCAGCAGCTCTCAGGAAAGTCAGCCCCAGCATTTT. This gives the protein CASSSQESQPQHF.

The chain carries TRBV6-6 and TRBJ2-7; 8 nucleotides align to TRBD2. This CDR3 spans 15 amino acids. Trimming took 6 bases from V and 0 from J; bases not matched to a gene: 7. Germline loops: CDR1 MNHNY, CDR2 SVGAGI (reference sequence). This CDR3 is CASSRGGLASYEQYF. CDR3 nucleotide sequence: TGTGCCAGCAGCCGGGGGGGATTGGCCTCCTACGAGCAGTACTTC.

The chain employs TRBV20-1 and TRBJ2-3, with 12 bases matching TRBD2. This CDR3 contains 15 residues. Germline V gives CDR1 DFQATT, CDR2 SNEGSKA (reference sequence). The junction had 13 bases not matched to a gene; V was cut back by 3 bases and J by 12 bases. In DNA, the CDR3 is TGCAGTGCTAGCTCCTCAGCTAGCGGGGGGGGAACCCAGTATTTT. This sequence encodes CSASSSASGGGTQYF.

The rearrangement uses TRBV20-1 and TRBJ2-5; either TRBD1 or TRBD2 may fit D (5 bases each). This CDR3 has 13 residues. Germline CDR1 and CDR2: DFQATT and SNEGSKA (reference sequence). The V end was cut by 5 bases, the J end by 2 bases, with 12 bases between. CDR3 sequence (DNA): TGCAGTGCTCCGGGACGGACTCAAGAGACCCAGTACTTC. This codes for CSAPGRTQETQYF.

CDR3 coding DNA: TGTGCCAGTAGTATACTCGGACCGAGCGAGCAGTACTTC. Translation: CASSILGPSEQYF. The chain uses TRBV19 and TRBJ2-7; D remains unclear. The CDR3 is 13 amino acids. V was pared by 2 bases and J by 6 bases, with 11 bases between. Germline loops: CDR1 LNHDA, CDR2 SQIVND (reference sequence).

The chain uses TRBV5-4 and TRBJ2-6, with 8 bases lining up with TRBD1. The CDR3 is 16 residues long. From germline, CDR1 is SGHNT and CDR2 YYREEE (reference sequence). V shed 3 bases, J shed 4 bases, and the junction held 6 bases outside the gene matches. In DNA form, the CDR3 reads TGTGCCAGCAGCTACCACAGGGGGAGCGGGGCCAACGTCCTGACTTTC. Translation: CASSYHRGSGANVLTF.

The V and J genes are TRBV6-1 and TRBJ1-3; possible D gene TRBD1, 6 bases. V lost 7 bases and J 0 bases, leaving 19 bases between the germline ends. Germline V gene sequence: CDR1 MNHNS, CDR2 SASEGT. CDR3 length: 17 residues. Here the CDR3 reads CASTGWGALGSGNTIYF. CDR3 DNA: TGTGCCAGCACAGGGTGGGGGGCGCTGGGCTCTGGAAACACCATATATTTT.

The chain couples TRBV5-4 to TRBJ2-1; 7 bases are a match to TRBD1. V trimming: 3 bases; J trimming: 6 bases; junction bases outside the gene matches: 3. CDR3 length equals 13 residues. Per the germline V gene, CDR1 is SGHNT and CDR2 is YYREEE (reference sequence). As DNA, the CDR3 is TGTGCCAGCAGCTCGACAGGGAGCAATGAGCAGTTCTTC. Translation: CASSSTGSNEQFF.